This T cell receptor (beta chain) stems from a study of OX40 agonist ivuxolimab in advanced cancers. The CDR3 spans 15 residues. V gave up 0 bases and J gave up 6 bases, with 12 bases separating them. The V gene's germline CDR1 is SGDLS and CDR2 YYNGEE. The method was immunoSEQ multiplex PCR; TCRdb's version includes in-frame clones alone and lacks a portion of them. The table lists tens of thousands of clones, 80% to 90% of them singletons. The J gene is TRBJ2-2, the V gene TRBV9, with D possibly TRBD1 on 5 matching bases. The sequence was obtained from an adult with an advanced solid tumor such as melanoma, head and neck, liver or kidney cancer. The sample was CD4+ or CD8+ T cells sorted from blood, taken in a trial of the OX40 agonist ivuxolimab. The CDR3 loop reads CASSVDSGFSGELFF. The DNA for the CDR3 is TGTGCCAGCAGCGTAGATTCAGGGTTTTCCGGGGAGCTGTTTTTT.